These 25 T cell receptor beta chains were sequenced from one sample in a study of CD8+ T cells in alopecia areata. Extraction and reverse transcription of RNA yielded cDNA as the sequencing template. TCRdb's copy holds only in-frame clones and misses some; the assay was immunoSEQ multiplex PCR. There are roughly 110,000 clones in the sample, none observed a single time. Sequencing was carried out using lesional skin. These receptors were collected from a C3H/HeJ mouse with alopecia areata. Strain haplotype (MHC): H2-k.

In the case of this clone: Gene labels here are mouse ones. CDR3 sequence: CASSPDIANTEVFF. CDR3 DNA, as far as it was read: TGTGCCAGCAGCCCCGACATTGCAAACACA. This chain joins TRBV13-1 and TRBJ1-1; no definite D call. The read ends 4 residues early relative to the CDR3; the germline J gene fills the gap. The CDR3 has 14 amino acids. V lost 5 bases and J 0 bases, leaving 11 bases between the germline ends. Germline CDR1 NSHNY, CDR2 SYGAGN.

This clone was detected many times. Gene names denote mouse genes. The read ends 4 residues shy of where the CDR3 ends; the end is completed using the germline J gene. The chain joins TRBV17 to TRBJ2-1; TRBD1 is a possible D gene (6 bases). V was trimmed by 4 bases and J by 2 bases, leaving 6 bases between them. The CDR3 extends over 13 amino acids. The germline gives CDR1 MNHDT, CDR2 YYDKIL. CDR3 region: CASSNRDYAEQFF. The CDR3 DNA, read in part, is TGTGCTAGCAGTAACAGGGACTATGCT.

This clone turned up a few times. Mouse gene names apply. Read data end 4 residues before the CDR3 end; the end is taken from the germline J gene. V gene TRBV19 combines with J gene TRBJ2-4, with TRBD2 identical over 7 bases. Unmatched junction bases numbered 3, after V lost 2 bases and J lost 0 bases. CDR1 and CDR2 (germline): FNHDT, SITEND (reference sequence). The CDR3 length is 15 residues. CDR3: CASSMGLKSQNTLYF. CDR3 DNA (partial): TGTGCCAGCAGTATGGGACTGAAGAGTCAAAAC.

This clone was counted a few times. The genes are named according to mouse. From the germline J gene comes the end of the CDR3, since the read stops 4 residues before it. The V call is TRBV13-2, the J call TRBJ2-7; 7 nucleotides align to TRBD1. Germline CDR1 reads NNHNN; CDR2 reads SYGAGS (reference sequence). This CDR3 contains 14 residues. The CDR3 is CASGDVETGYEQYF. CDR3 DNA (partial): TGTGCCAGCGGTGATGTGGAGACAGGGTAT.

A remark on this clone: Gene names refer to mouse genes. The read ends 4 residues shy of where the CDR3 ends; the end is completed using the germline J gene. The chain joins TRBV1 to TRBJ2-3; D is possibly TRBD1 (5 bases). V shed 1 base and J shed 3 bases, with 14 bases lying between them. Germline values: CDR1 NSQYPW, CDR2 LRSPGD (reference sequence). CDR3 length: 16 residues. The sequenced CDR3 bases are TGCACCTGCAGTGCAGTGGGCAGGGAGAGAGCAGAA. It yields the protein CTCSAVGRERAE. The full CDR3 protein reads CTCSAVGRERAETLYF. Looking up the rest from reference TRBV1 and TRBJ2-3 gives the full variable domain: VTLLEQNPRWRLVPRGQAVNLRCILKNSQYPWMSWYQQDLQKQLQWLFTLRSPGDKEVKSLPGADYLATRVTDTELRLQVANMSQGRTLYCTCSAVGRERAETLYFGSGTRLTVL.

This clone was seen repeatedly, ten times or more. Gene names are the mouse ones. The read falls 4 residues short of the CDR3 end, and the missing part is taken from the germline J gene. The chain carries TRBV13-3 and TRBJ2-7; D remains ambiguous. CDR3 length: 12 residues. The V gene's germline CDR1 is NNHDY and CDR2 SYVADS. This CDR3 reads CASSDASDEQYF. Incomplete CDR3 DNA: TGTGCCAGCAGTGATGCATCAGAT.

As regards this clone: The translated DNA and TCRdb's protein are not identical at residue 12; the protein here was translated from the DNA. The genes and germline here are from mouse. From the germline J gene comes the end of the CDR3, since the read stops 3 residues before it. The chain couples TRBV19 to TRBJ1-6, with a tentative D call TRBD1 (5 bases). TRBJ1-6 is designated an ORF whose function remains uncertain. Trimming cost V 4 bases and J 0 bases, with 8 bases left between them. The CDR3 consists of 15 residues. Germline CDR1 reads FNHDT; CDR2 reads SITEND (reference sequence). CDR3: CASSLQGSYNSPLYF. The sequenced part of the CDR3 DNA is TGTGCCAGCAGTCTCCAGGGTTCCTATAATTCGCCC.

This clone has a handful of counts. Gene names are the mouse ones. From the germline J gene comes the end of the CDR3, since the read stops 4 residues before it. This chain connects TRBV13-3 to TRBJ2-2; possibly TRBD1 for D (6 bases). V dropped 2 bases and J dropped 1 base, with 9 bases sitting between them. This CDR3 spans 15 amino acids. Germline assignment: CDR1 NNHDY and CDR2 SYVADS. The CDR3 spells CASSDEGENTGQLYF. The CDR3 DNA, read in part, is TGTGCCAGCAGTGACGAGGGGGAAAACACCGGG.

Remarks on this clone: Gene names denote mouse genes. The read falls 4 residues short of the CDR3 end, and the missing part is taken from the germline J gene. The chain combines TRBV12-1 with TRBJ1-2; D uncertain. The CDR3 runs 15 residues. V gave up 0 bases and J gave up 1 base, with 11 bases separating them. Germline V lookup: CDR1 SGHSN, CDR2 HYEKVE. The CDR3 here is CASSLDPGENSDYTF. The DNA read from the CDR3 is TGTGCCAGCTCTCTCGACCCAGGAGAAAACTCC.

This clone came up a few times. At residue 12, TCRdb's protein is not the same as the translated DNA, so the protein here was read from the DNA. The genes are named according to mouse. Read data end 3 residues before the CDR3 end; the end is taken from the germline J gene. The genes are TRBV13-2 and TRBJ1-3, with TRBD1 matching over 7 bases. The CDR3 is 15 residues long. Germline loops: CDR1 NNHNN, CDR2 SYGAGS (reference sequence). Trimming removed 2 bases from V and 0 bases from J; junction bases left unmatched: 2. CDR3 DNA, as far as it was read: TGTGCCAGCGGTGAGGACAGGAGTTCTGGAAATACG. Translating it yields CASGEDRSSGNT. The full CDR3 is CASGEDRSSGNTLYF.

The table lists this clone with a few counts. Any gene name here is a mouse gene name. The sequence runs out 4 residues before the end of the CDR3; the remainder is reconstructed from the germline J gene. The chain combines TRBV19 with TRBJ1-2; no clear D. Per the germline V gene, CDR1 is FNHDT and CDR2 is SITEND (reference sequence). Trimming left V 2 bases short and J 0 bases short, with 8 bases between. This CDR3 is 14 amino acids long. Incomplete CDR3 DNA: TGTGCCAGCAGTATGGGGAATGCAAACTCC. This encodes CASSMGNANS. The full CDR3 sequence reads CASSMGNANSDYTF.

This clone was seen a few times. At residue 14, the TCRdb protein and translated DNA are inconsistent; the protein given comes from the DNA. Any gene name here is a mouse gene name. The sequenced fragment ends 3 residues before the CDR3 boundary, so the rest is inferred from the germline J gene. The chain recombines TRBV13-3 with TRBJ1-3; tentatively, D is TRBD1 (5 bases). The germline gives CDR1 NNHDY, CDR2 SYVADS. V lost 0 bases and J 0 bases, leaving 13 bases between the germline ends. CDR3 length: 17 amino acids. The CDR3: CASSDGGQGFSGNTLYF. The CDR3 DNA, read in part, is TGTGCCAGCAGTGATGGGGGTCAGGGATTTTCTGGAAATACG.

In the case of this clone: The gene symbols are mouse symbols. The CDR3 end falls 4 residues outside the read, so it is completed with the germline J gene. The chain links TRBV13-3 to TRBJ2-1; 12 bases fit TRBD2. Germline V gene sequence: CDR1 NNHDY, CDR2 SYVADS. V was pared by 2 bases and J by 0 bases, with 6 bases of the junction left unmatched. The CDR3 has 18 amino acids. CDR3 sequence reads: CASSEGTGGSYNYAEQFF. CDR3 bases read: TGTGCCAGCAGTGAAGGGACTGGGGGGAGTTATAACTATGCT.

This clone has a handful of counts. Germline and genes here are mouse. The read terminates 4 residues ahead of where the CDR3 ends, so the germline J gene completes it. This chain uses TRBV13-1 with TRBJ2-1; 7 nucleotides match TRBD2. Germline V lookup: CDR1 NSHNY, CDR2 SYGAGN. The CDR3 is made up of 14 amino acids. Trimming at V came to 3 bases and at J to 3 bases, leaving 3 bases not matched to a gene. CDR3 amino acids: CASSGLGLYAEQFF. Incomplete CDR3 DNA: TGTGCCAGCAGTGGACTGGGCCTCTATGCT.

On this clone: Gene names denote mouse genes. Read data end 4 residues before the CDR3 end; the end is taken from the germline J gene. This sequence joins TRBV5 and TRBJ2-1; 12 bases fit TRBD2. The V gene's germline CDR1 is LGHNA and CDR2 YNLKQL (reference sequence). V shed 0 bases, J shed 0 bases, and the junction held 0 bases outside the gene matches. The CDR3 consists of 17 residues. This CDR3 reads CASSQEDWGGNYAEQFF. The CDR3 DNA, read in part, is TGTGCCAGCAGCCAAGAGGACTGGGGGGGTAACTATGCT.

Concerning this clone itself: Each gene name is a mouse one. The sequenced fragment ends 4 residues before the CDR3 boundary, so the rest is inferred from the germline J gene. The chain combines TRBV13-1 with TRBJ2-7; D is undetermined. Germline-derived CDR1 and CDR2 are NSHNY and SYGAGN. CDR3 length: 12 residues. The sequenced CDR3 bases are TGTGCCAGCAGTGAGCCAGGTTAT. Translation gives CASSEPGY. The CDR3 reads in full as CASSEPGYEQYF.

In this sample, this clone turned up many times. Genes and germline are mouse. Incomplete CDR3 DNA: TGTGCCAGCAGCCCCAGGGGCCAAAAC. Its translation is CASSPRGQN. The CDR3, in full, reads CASSPRGQNTLYF. The rearrangement joins TRBV13-3 to TRBJ2-4; possible D gene TRBD1, 6 bases. The CDR3 is cut off 4 residues early in the read; its end comes from the germline J gene. With 5 bases removed from V and 3 bases from J, the gap between germline ends came to 10 bases. Germline lookup yields CDR1 NNHDY and CDR2 SYVADS. The CDR3 length is 13 residues.

In the case of this clone: At residue 12, TCRdb's protein disagrees with the DNA translation; the protein shown here derives from the DNA. Genes and germline are mouse. Coverage ceases 3 residues before the CDR3 finishes, and the germline J gene fills in the end. This chain uses TRBV19 with TRBJ1-6; D may be TRBD1 (6 bases). TRBJ1-6 is reported as an ORF; its role is uncertain. V was trimmed by 4 bases and J by 6 bases, leaving 14 bases between them. Germline values: CDR1 FNHDT, CDR2 SITEND (reference sequence). The CDR3 contains 15 residues. The CDR3 DNA, read in part, is TGTGCCAGCAGTTTTCCCACAGGGATTAATTCGCCC. As protein: CASSFPTGINSP. The full CDR3 sequence reads CASSFPTGINSPLYF.

Comments on this clone: Here the gene names and germline are mouse. The read ends 4 residues early relative to the CDR3; the germline J gene fills the gap. Other DNA sequences in the sample encode the same CDR3. J is TRBJ2-5 and V is TRBV17; 10 bases fit TRBD1. The germline gives CDR1 MNHDT, CDR2 YYDKIL. V lost 3 bases to trimming and J lost 3 bases; unmatched junction nucleotides: 3. The CDR3 runs to 15 residues. The CDR3 sequence: CASSSRDRGQDTQYF. The CDR3 DNA, read in part, is TGTGCTAGCAGTAGTCGGGACAGGGGTCAAGAC. The complete variable domain, with remaining parts taken from reference TRBV17 and TRBJ2-5, reads DTTVKQNPRYKLARVGKPVNLICSQTMNHDTMYWYQKKPNQAPKLLLFYYDKILNREADTFEKFQSSRPNNSFCSLYIGSAGLEYSAMYLCASSSRDRGQDTQYFGPGTRLLVL.

Concerning this clone: The gene symbols are mouse symbols. Read coverage stops 4 residues before the CDR3 terminus; the germline J gene supplies the remainder. This chain joins TRBV19 and TRBJ2-7; no definite D call. This CDR3 has 13 residues. The V gene's germline CDR1 is FNHDT and CDR2 SITEND (reference sequence). Trimming pared 0 bases from V and 3 bases from J, leaving 7 bases between. CDR3 sequence reads: CASSIADIYEQYF. The sequenced CDR3 bases are TGTGCCAGCAGTATAGCTGACATCTAT. Full variable domain (outside the CDR3, taken from reference TRBV19 and TRBJ2-7): GGIITQTPKFLIGQEGQKLTLKCQQNFNHDTMYWYRQDSGKGLRLIYYSITENDLQKGDLSEGYDASREKKSSFSLTVTSAQKNEMAVFLCASSIADIYEQYFGPGTRLTVL.

As for this clone: The genes and germline here are from mouse. The CDR3 DNA, read in part, is TGTGCTAGCAGTTTCCAGGGATCCTAT. Encoded protein: CASSFQGSY. The whole CDR3 sequence is CASSFQGSYEQYF. This chain uses TRBV29 with TRBJ2-7; D perhaps matches TRBD1 (5 bases). The read terminates 4 residues ahead of where the CDR3 ends, so the germline J gene completes it. The ends were cut back, 3 bases at V and 1 base at J, with 7 bases in the middle. Germline V CDR1 and CDR2: MSHET, SYDVDS. This CDR3 has 13 amino acids.

This clone came up many times. Gene names denote mouse genes. The read comes to an end 4 residues before the CDR3 does, leaving the germline J gene to fill in the end. The gene calls are TRBV13-3 and TRBJ2-2; unclear D gene. The CDR3 has 12 residues. Between the trimmed V and J ends, which lost 6 bases and 2 bases, there was a span of 5 bases. Germline V gives CDR1 NNHDY, CDR2 SYVADS. The CDR3 loop reads CASTRNTGQLYF. The part of the CDR3 DNA that was read is TGTGCCAGCACGAGGAACACCGGG. Full variable domain (rest looked up from reference TRBV13-3 and TRBJ2-2): EAAVTQSPRSKVAVTGGKVTLSCHQTNNHDYMYWYRQDTGHGLRLIHYSYVADSTEKGDIPDGYKASRPSQENFSLILELASLSQTAVYFCASTRNTGQLYFGEGSKLTVL.

In the case of this clone: Genes and germline are mouse. The read is 4 residues too short to cover the CDR3 end, so that end is filled in from the germline J gene. The chain couples TRBV16 to TRBJ1-1; weak D call: TRBD1 (6 bases). Trimming cost V 3 bases and J 1 base, with 9 bases left between them. Germline values: CDR1 SGHSA, CDR2 FRNQAP. This CDR3 has 14 residues. The CDR3 sequence is CASSFPGQNTEVFF. The part of the CDR3 DNA that was read is TGTGCAAGCAGCTTTCCGGGACAAAACACA. The full variable domain, with the rest looked up from reference TRBV16 and TRBJ1-1, is NAGVIQTPRHKVTGKGQEATLWCEPISGHSAVFWYRQTIVQGLEFLTYFRNQAPIDDSGMPKERFSAQMPNQSHSTLKIQSTQPQDSAVYLCASSFPGQNTEVFFGKGTRLTVV.

This clone has only a few counts. The gene names given are mouse names. With the read ending 4 residues before the CDR3 end, the germline J gene is used to fill in that end. V and J are TRBV19 and TRBJ2-1; D might be TRBD1 (6 bases). From germline, CDR1 is FNHDT and CDR2 SITEND (reference sequence). V was cut by 6 bases and J by 4 bases, with 11 bases left in between. The CDR3 consists of 13 residues. CDR3 bases read: TGTGCCAGCATAGGGGACAAATATGCT. Translation: CASIGDKYA. The entire CDR3 protein is CASIGDKYAEQFF.

Details on this clone: The protein in this entry is translated from the DNA; at residue 12 it differs from the protein listed in TCRdb. The listed genes are named as in mouse. The CDR3 extends 3 residues past the end of the read, so its final part is completed from the germline J gene. The sample holds other DNA sequences that translate to the same CDR3. The gene calls are TRBV17 and TRBJ1-6; D might be TRBD1 (6 bases). TRBJ1-6 carries the ORF label, with uncertain function. Germline CDR1 is MNHDT and CDR2 is YYDKIL. V lost 3 bases and J lost 0, with 6 bases in between. CDR3 length equals 15 residues. CDR3 region: CASSRDSSYNSPLYF. The sequenced part of the CDR3 DNA is TGTGCTAGCAGTAGGGACAGTTCCTATAATTCGCCC.